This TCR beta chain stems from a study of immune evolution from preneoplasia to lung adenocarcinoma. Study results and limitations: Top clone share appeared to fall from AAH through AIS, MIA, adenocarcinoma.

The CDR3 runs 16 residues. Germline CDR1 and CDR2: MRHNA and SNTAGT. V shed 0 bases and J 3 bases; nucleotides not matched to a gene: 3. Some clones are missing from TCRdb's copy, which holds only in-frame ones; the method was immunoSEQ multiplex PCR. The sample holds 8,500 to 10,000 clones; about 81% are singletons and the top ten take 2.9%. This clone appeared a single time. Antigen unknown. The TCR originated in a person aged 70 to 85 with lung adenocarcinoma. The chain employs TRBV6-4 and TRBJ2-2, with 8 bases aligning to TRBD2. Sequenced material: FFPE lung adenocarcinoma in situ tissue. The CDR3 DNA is TGTGCCAGCAGTGACTCCGGGACTAGGGACACCGGGGAGCTGTTTTTT. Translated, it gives CASSDSGTRDTGELFF.